The following is a TCR beta chain sequence with its context. It may be a read error: a sequence one base away is much more abundant. Amplification of TCR alpha and beta CDR3 regions from RNA used iRepertoire nested multiplex PCR. TCRdb passed the multiplex PCR reads through MiXCR, listing each CDR3 protein once. The sample lists a few hundred thousand distinct CDR3 sequences, approximately 42% occurring once. This sample is part of a study of glioma-infiltrating T cells. The germline V gene has CDR1 ENHRY and CDR2 SYGVKD. Trimming stripped 11 bases from V and 2 bases from J, with 15 bases between. CDR3 length equals 13 residues.

This TCR was recovered from a human donor with low-grade glioma or glioblastoma, undergoing nonglioma brain surgery, or in good health (not recorded which). The J gene is TRBJ2-5, the V gene TRBV10-3, with no clear D. The specimen sequenced was glioma tissue, nonneoplastic brain tissue, or PBMCs (not recorded which). The CDR3 bases are TGTGCCGCTCAACGGTACCTACAAGAGACCCAGTACTTC. The encoded protein is CAAQRYLQETQYF.